This T cell receptor (beta chain) is drawn from a study of neurological immune-mediated disorders (dated by TCRdb to the late 2010s). Study-wide context: The study compared peripheral blood TCR-beta repertoires of HTLV-I-associated myelopathy (HAM/TSP) patients, multiple sclerosis patients and healthy controls using UMI-based sequencing. The 106 TCR-beta libraries covered PBMC samples along with longitudinal samples, technical triplicates, and paired sorted CD4+ and CD8+ T-cell subsets. Longitudinal HAM/TSP and healthy donors had 3 time-points each (about 3-40 month intervals). The cohort was made up of approximately 65 subjects, consisting of roughly 15 HAM/TSP patients, 35 or so multiple sclerosis patients and 20 healthy controls. What the work shows at the level of the full study, not this receptor alone: No identical CDR3 amino acid sequences were shared among expanded clones across subjects, suggesting private TCR-beta repertoires in all groups. TCR clonal expansion was highest in HAM/TSP patients and lowest in MS patients, with MS patients falling below even healthy controls.

From the cysteine up to the phenylalanine, the CDR3 has a length of 14 residues. Only the CDR3 portion is preserved as DNA: 42 bases, with reading frame beginning at the first base. The germline V gene sets CDR1 to SGHTA and CDR2 to FQGNSA. The trim is 6 bases for V and 2 bases for J, with a gap of 14 bases between the germline ends. This clonotype is considered medium-sized (0.01 to 0.1%). Its target antigen remains unknown. Base-call qualities are not available, and no considerably larger clone is one nucleotide away. cDNA was synthesized by template-switch 5'RACE using a primer with a 10-nucleotide random unique molecular identifier that tagged each TCR transcript. Every sequencing run yielded over 180 million TCR-beta sequences covering 15-18 subjects. Total RNA was extracted with the RNeasy kit. TCR-beta VDJ regions were amplified with primers for the TCR constant region and the 5'RACE anchor, using the KAPA Real-time Library Amplification kit. Sample indexes and Illumina adaptors were added in a first PCR, after which library yield was increased in a second PCR. After Ampure bead purification, the roughly 650 bp TCR product was size-selected on a 2% E-gel SizeSelection system. Before pooling, libraries had their quality checked on a Bioanalyzer, their concentration measured with Qubit, and their quantity determined with the Kapa Library Quantification kit. Libraries were sequenced paired-end 2 x 150 bp on an Illumina HiSeq 2500. To increase sequence diversity, about 25-30% phiX was spiked into each library pool. The original pipeline was this. Quality-filtered reads were processed with the UMI-based MiGEC pipeline, and over 80% of raw TCR sequences were removed by the MiGEC pipeline during error correction. IMGT germline references were used for alignment of VDJ genes, and clonotypes were defined by a unique CDR3 amino acid sequence together with V-J genes. Clonal expansion, Shannon diversity and CDR3 relatedness were evaluated with VDJtools (CalcPairwiseDistances, ClusterSamples), while phylogenetic trees were built in CLCbio workbench. A clone was classed as expanded if it had 8 or more unique UMIs, a cutoff based on coefficient-of-variation modelling across technical triplicates. Clones were called with MiXCR by TCRdb after fastp trimmed the public reads at Q25, and only in-frame beta chains were retained. Rows matching on CDR3 protein sequence are summarized as one entry with the most common DNA and genes. None of the V and J calls come from the authors' own analysis; TCRdb made them. The sample table lists fewer than 40,000 distinct CDR3 sequences, about 13% of them with a count of one. 2.3% of the sample lies in the top ten.

Per the publication, the time point label means: longitudinal time-point 2. Blood bank volunteers in Maryland, USA served as the healthy controls. Unsorted PBMC libraries were generated from 2 million PBMCs stored in RNAlater at -80 °C until RNA extraction. PBMCs were separated from peripheral blood using Ficoll-Hypaque density gradient centrifugation and then cryopreserved in liquid nitrogen. The sample comprised PBMCs. In this chain, TRBV7-2 is recombined with TRBJ2-7; the D region possibly corresponds to TRBD1 (5 bases align). This sequence was found in a woman between 40 and 55 years old in good health. Here is the DNA: TGTGCCAGCAGTGGGGCCCTCCTGGCCTACGAGCAGTACTTC. It encodes CASSGALLAYEQYF.